The clone carrying this T cell receptor beta chain was recorded many times. The antigen is undetermined. Trimming left V 0 bases short and J 9 bases short, with 15 bases between. In germline, CDR1 is SEHNR, CDR2 FQNEAQ (reference sequence). This CDR3 spans 16 amino acids. The data stem from a study of early T cells in non-severe SARS-CoV-2 infection. The wider study: Whole-blood bulk RNA, unsorted, was sequenced, and chains were unpaired. Study-level points and caveats: Anti-spike CD8 responses were favored in VDJdb matching, and private and CD4 specificities were missed.

The TCR library protocol attached unique molecular identifiers to the individual cDNA molecules. MiXCR, run by TCRdb on the 5' RACE reads, gives a single entry per CDR3 protein. The data show about 80,000 distinct CDR3 sequences, with around 13% seen just once and around 1.1% held by the top ten. The source of this sequence is an adult who was a healthcare worker with PCR-confirmed SARS-CoV-2 infection or an uninfected control (not recorded which). Input material: whole blood. The V gene is TRBV7-9, the J gene TRBJ1-6, with D perhaps TRBD1 (5 bases). CDR3 nucleotides: TGTGCCAGCAGCTTAGCTGGGGGGGGATTCTCTTCACCCCTCCACTTT. Protein product: CASSLAGGGFSSPLHF.